Listed here is a single T cell receptor (beta chain). This record belongs to a study of blood T cells in healthy people across ages. A second PCR of about 6 to 11 cycles used a sample-barcoded 5' primer and a J-beta primer mix. TCRdb reprocessed the 5' RACE reads via MiXCR and lists one record per CDR3 protein. The sample gives almost 550,000 distinct CDR3 sequences, 20% to 30% of which show up once; roughly 9% is in the top ten. Germline V lookup: CDR1 SQVTM, CDR2 ANQGSEA. V was pared by 3 bases and J by 5 bases, with 13 bases between. The CDR3 extends over 14 amino acids. These data are also associated with another study on T cells of mothers and their children.

The receptor was derived from a boy aged 5-17 years in good health. The gene calls are TRBV29-1 and TRBJ2-2; D is perhaps TRBD2 (5 bases). The sequenced sample was blood. The chain's CDR3 is CSVEGYPGTGELFF. The CDR3 DNA is TGCAGCGTTGAGGGTTACCCGGGAACCGGGGAGCTGTTTTTT.